The 24 T cell receptor beta chains presented below share a single source sample, sequenced in a study of vaccination and CD4 T cells after COVID-19. With the Oncomine TCR Beta short-read assay, DNA from cultured CD4+ T cells was sequenced. TCRdb used MiXCR to reprocess the PCR reads, holding one entry per CDR3 protein. The table includes around 9,200 distinct CDR3 sequences, roughly 44% detected once. The treatment was: approximately 9-day PBMC culture with coronavirus spike peptide pools or control peptides (ViraFEST assay). Antigens for these TCRs are unknown. Sequences were obtained from CD4+ T cells from blood, cultured in vitro. These receptors were obtained from a human donor who had recovered from COVID-19.

This chain connects TRBV4-3 to TRBJ2-5; no clear D gene. The ends were cut back, 1 base at V and 5 bases at J, with 11 bases in the middle. CDR1 is LGHNA, CDR2 YSLEER, per germline. The CDR3 consists of 14 residues. The CDR3 sequence: CASSQGSGPETQYF. CDR3 DNA sequence: TGCGCCAGCAGCCAAGGGTCAGGTCCCGAGACCCAGTACTTC.

The sample holds a few counts of this clonotype. This chain uses TRBV20-1 with TRBJ1-5; possible D gene TRBD1, 6 bases. Trimming removed 1 base at V and 7 bases at J, with 17 bases between. The CDR3 contains 15 residues. Germline CDR1 and CDR2: DFQATT and SNEGSKA (reference sequence). In DNA form, the CDR3 reads TGCAGTGCTAGAGTCGGCAGGGGCTCGGGGCAGCCCCAGCATTTT. This sequence encodes CSARVGRGSGQPQHF.

This clonotype was observed a handful of times. The V gene is TRBV10-3, the J gene TRBJ2-1; TRBD2 is a possible D gene (6 bases). Trimming took off 5 bases at V and 2 bases at J, with 10 bases between the two ends. Germline V CDR1 and CDR2: ENHRY, SYGVKD. The CDR3 loop spans 14 amino acids. CDR3 in amino acids: CAISTSKTYNEQFF. CDR3 in DNA: TGTGCCATCAGTACTAGCAAAACCTACAATGAGCAGTTCTTC.

The chain carries TRBV20-1 and TRBJ1-4; possibly TRBD1 for D (6 bases). The CDR3 is 15 residues long. Trimming pared 3 bases from V and 0 bases from J, leaving 11 bases between. Germline CDR1 reads DFQATT; CDR2 reads SNEGSKA (reference sequence). The CDR3, as DNA: TGCAGTGCTAGGGTCGGGGGCGCAACTAATGAAAAACTGTTTTTT. The encoded protein is CSARVGGATNEKLFF.

The rearrangement uses TRBV20-1 and TRBJ2-3, with 16 bases matching TRBD2. Germline trimming cut 4 bases from V and 1 base from J; bases unmatched to any gene: 8. The CDR3 has 18 amino acids. CDR1 and CDR2 (germline): DFQATT, SNEGSKA (reference sequence). DNA for the CDR3: TGCAGTGCTAATCAGGGACTAGCGGGAGGGAGAGGCACAGATACGCAGTATTTT. As protein: CSANQGLAGGRGTDTQYF.

The rearrangement links TRBV6-1 to TRBJ1-1, with D perhaps TRBD1 (6 bases). Germline lookup yields CDR1 MNHNS and CDR2 SASEGT. This CDR3 has 15 residues. V was shortened by 4 bases and J by 5 bases, with 17 bases between the two germline ends. CDR3 sequence reads: CASSVGTLGDTEAFF. CDR3 nucleotide sequence: TGTGCCAGCAGTGTGGGGACACTGGGCGATACTGAAGCTTTCTTT.

This clonotype was counted only a few times. The chain uses TRBV20-1 and TRBJ1-2; possibly TRBD1 for D (6 bases). This CDR3 has 12 amino acids. The V and J ends lost 0 bases and 8 bases respectively, with 10 bases between them. CDR1 DFQATT and CDR2 SNEGSKA come from the germline V gene (reference sequence). CDR3: CSAREGAGGYTF. CDR3 coding DNA: TGCAGTGCTAGAGAGGGGGCGGGGGGCTACACCTTC.

The CDR3 loop is CASRTSGGTPTDTQYF. The CDR3 coding sequence is TGTGCCAGTAGGACTAGCGGGGGGACTCCCACAGATACGCAGTATTTT. The chain joins TRBV19 to TRBJ2-3; 13 bases match TRBD2. This CDR3 has 16 amino acids. The J segment lost 2 bases and the V segment lost 6 bases, leaving 5 bases of the junction unmatched. CDR1 LNHDA and CDR2 SQIVND come from the germline V gene (reference sequence). Full variable domain (rest looked up from reference TRBV19 and TRBJ2-3): DGGITQSPKYLFRKEGQNVTLSCEQNLNHDAMYWYRQDPGQGLRLIYYSQIVNDFQKGDIAEGYSVSREKKESFPLTVTSAQKNPTAFYLCASRTSGGTPTDTQYFGPGTRLTVL.

V is TRBV9 and J is TRBJ2-5, with 8 bases that match TRBD1. V lost 4 bases, J lost 2 bases, and 7 bases stayed unmatched. Germline V gives CDR1 SGDLS, CDR2 YYNGEE. The CDR3 runs 15 residues. The DNA for the CDR3 is TGTGCCAGCAGCCTCGCAGGGGGCTTTCAAGAGACCCAGTACTTC. Encoded protein: CASSLAGGFQETQYF.

This clonotype was observed once. The rearrangement uses TRBV27 and TRBJ1-2; 7 bases align to TRBD1. Trimming removed 4 bases from V and 0 bases from J; junction bases left unmatched: 14. Germline V gene sequence: CDR1 MNHEY, CDR2 SMNVEV (reference sequence). CDR3 size: 18 residues. CDR3 in amino acids: CASSSHQEYRGPNYGYTF. Here the CDR3 DNA reads TGTGCCAGCAGTTCGCACCAAGAATACAGGGGCCCTAACTATGGCTACACCTTC.

This clonotype was picked up one time. V is TRBV12-3 or TRBV12-4 and J is TRBJ2-3; 12 positions match TRBD2. CDR3 size: 16 residues. J gave up 3 bases and V 5 bases, and 6 bases lay outside the gene matches. The CDR3 is CASSTTSGGATDTQYF. CDR3 coding DNA: TGTGCCAGCAGTACGACTAGCGGGGGAGCTACAGATACGCAGTATTTT.

The table lists this clonotype with a few counts. The chain has TRBV6-1 and TRBJ2-5; D possibly corresponds to TRBD1 (7 bases). CDR3 length: 13 residues. Germline loops: CDR1 MNHNS, CDR2 SASEGT. V was clipped by 8 bases and J by 2 bases, with 12 bases between them. This CDR3 reads CASSRDSQETQYF. The CDR3 DNA sequence: TGTGCCAGCTCGCGGGACAGTCAAGAGACCCAGTACTTC.

This clonotype was observed a few times. The CDR3 loop is CASSPVRPQGGETQYF. Here the CDR3 DNA reads TGTGCCAGCAGCCCCGTTCGTCCCCAGGGGGGAGAGACCCAGTACTTC. This chain connects TRBV11-3 to TRBJ2-5; possible D gene TRBD1, 7 bases. The CDR3 sequence is 16 residues long. V lost 5 bases, J lost 4 bases, and 20 bases lay in between. The germline gives CDR1 SGHNT, CDR2 YENEEA.

The table lists this clonotype with a few counts. V is TRBV2 and J is TRBJ1-1; the D gene is possibly TRBD1 (5 bases). V was cut by 4 bases and J by 0 bases, with 12 bases left in between. The CDR3 covers 15 residues. Germline V lookup: CDR1 SNHLY, CDR2 FYNNEI. Here the CDR3 DNA reads TGTGCCAGCAGTGTGCAGGGAGGAATGAACACTGAAGCTTTCTTT. Amino acids: CASSVQGGMNTEAFF.

This chain connects TRBV15 to TRBJ2-3, with D possibly TRBD2 on 7 matching bases. The CDR3 is 12 amino acids. Germline values: CDR1 LNHNV, CDR2 YYDKDF (reference sequence). V was trimmed by 3 bases and J by 9 bases, leaving 10 bases between them. CDR3 sequence reads: CATSSEGGTQYF. The DNA of the CDR3 is TGTGCCACCAGCAGTGAGGGGGGGACGCAGTATTTT.

The chain joins TRBV12-3 or TRBV12-4 to TRBJ1-2; 10 nucleotides agree with TRBD1. The CDR3 loop spans 13 amino acids. With 6 bases clipped from V and 5 bases from J, the junction kept 3 bases outside the gene matches. The CDR3 spells CASSPGQGYGYTF. The CDR3 DNA reads TGTGCCAGCAGCCCGGGACAGGGGTATGGCTACACCTTC.

The chain has TRBV6-1 and TRBJ2-5, with D perhaps assigned TRBD1 or TRBD2 (7 bases each). The V gene's germline CDR1 is MNHNS and CDR2 SASEGT. The CDR3 has 14 amino acids. V was pared by 6 bases and J by 3 bases, with 14 bases between. The CDR3 region has the DNA TGTGCCAGCAGGTCAGGGGGGGGTAAAGAGACCCAGTACTTC. Its protein product is CASRSGGGKETQYF.

This chain joins TRBV11-2 and TRBJ2-3; 7 bases align to TRBD2. This CDR3 spans 16 amino acids. In germline, CDR1 is SGHAT, CDR2 FQNNGV. V dropped 5 bases and J dropped 4; count of bases not matched to a gene: 12. CDR3 sequence: CASSPIGGSIADTQYF. DNA for the CDR3: TGTGCCAGCAGCCCAATCGGCGGGAGTATCGCAGATACGCAGTATTTT.

The CDR3 DNA follows: TGCAGTGCTAGGGCAGCAGGCATGTCACCTGAAGCTTTCTTT. Protein sequence: CSARAAGMSPEAFF. The gene calls are TRBV20-1 and TRBJ1-1; D is unresolved. This CDR3 has 14 residues. The ends were cut back, 3 bases at V and 6 bases at J, with 17 bases in the middle. Germline V gene data show CDR1 as DFQATT and CDR2 as SNEGSKA (reference sequence).

This clonotype was seen more than once but under ten times. The chain joins TRBV6-5 to TRBJ1-1, with D possibly matching TRBD1 (5 bases). Germline V gives CDR1 MNHEY, CDR2 SVGAGI. The CDR3 has 13 amino acids. Trimming took off 4 bases at V and 5 bases at J, with 11 bases between the two ends. The CDR3 DNA is TGTGCCAGCAGTTCGCGTGGGGGGACTGAAGCTTTCTTT. Its protein product is CASSSRGGTEAFF.

In its sample, this clonotype was seen once. The chain uses TRBV18 and TRBJ1-2; 7 bases map to TRBD1. In germline, CDR1 is KGHSH, CDR2 LQKENI. The CDR3 totals 15 residues. The trim removed 3 bases at V and 3 bases at J, leaving 7 bases unmatched. Here the CDR3 reads CASSPRTGGDYGYTF. CDR3 DNA: TGTGCCAGCTCACCGCGGACAGGCGGGGACTATGGCTACACCTTC. The whole variable domain, remainder taken from reference TRBV18 and TRBJ1-2, is NAGVMQNPRHLVRRRGQEARLRCSPMKGHSHVYWYRQLPEEGLKFMVYLQKENIIDESGMPKERFSAEFPKEGPSILRIQQVVRGDSAAYFCASSPRTGGDYGYTFGSGTRLTVV.

This clonotype is termed medium-sized. The rearrangement uses TRBV27 and TRBJ1-6; 7 positions match TRBD1. The trim removed 6 bases at V and 0 bases at J, leaving 2 bases unmatched. The CDR3 contains 15 residues. Germline CDR1 MNHEY, CDR2 SMNVEV (reference sequence). The CDR3 DNA sequence: TGTGCCAGCAGGTCAGGGGGCTCCTATAATTCACCCCTCCACTTT. As protein: CASRSGGSYNSPLHF.

V is TRBV2 and J is TRBJ2-7; D remains unclear. V was cut by 4 bases and J by 9 bases, with 19 bases left in between. This CDR3 has 14 amino acids. The germline V gene has CDR1 SNHLY and CDR2 FYNNEI. The CDR3 nucleotides are TGTGCCAGCAGTGGCGGCAGGATCTCCTACAGGCAGTACTTC. Amino acid sequence: CASSGGRISYRQYF.

This clonotype has just a few counts. The V call is TRBV20-1, the J call TRBJ2-5, with no clear D. The germline V gene has CDR1 DFQATT and CDR2 SNEGSKA (reference sequence). V lost 0 bases to trimming and J lost 1 base, with 12 bases between them. This CDR3 is built from 15 residues. The DNA of the CDR3 is TGCAGTGCTAGAGATAATGTCCAAGTCCAAGAGACCCAGTACTTC. It specifies CSARDNVQVQETQYF.